The clone carrying this T cell receptor (beta chain) was counted only a few times. The antigen is undetermined. The source of the sample is a study of early T cells in non-severe SARS-CoV-2 infection. About the study: RNA in bulk from unsorted whole blood was sequenced, and chains were unpaired.

Unique molecular identifiers were affixed to single, distinct cDNA molecules. TCRdb analysed the 5' RACE reads with MiXCR anew, one entry per CDR3 protein. The data show about 60,000 distinct CDR3 sequences, with 11% seen just once and approximately 3% held by the top ten. CDR3 length: 14 amino acids. Germline CDR1 is SEHNR and CDR2 is FQNEAQ (reference sequence). V shed 3 bases and J shed 11 bases, with 16 bases lying between them. Findings and caveats of the study: Reliance on VDJdb matching favored anti-spike CD8 responses; private and CD4 specificities were missed.

This chain uses TRBV7-9 with TRBJ1-4; the D gene is possibly TRBD1 (5 bases). The sequence was collected from an adult who was a healthcare worker with PCR-confirmed SARS-CoV-2 infection or an uninfected control (not recorded which). Sequenced material: whole blood, taken at baseline. The CDR3 DNA follows: TGTGCCAGCAGCTTTGCGGGGGTCCTGAGTAAACTGTTTTTT. This codes for CASSFAGVLSKLFF.